Presented here are 13 T cell receptor beta chains from one specimen sequenced in a study of T cell repertoires in cytomegalovirus infection. Each CDR3 protein is one row after TCRdb ran MiXCR on the reads. The sample lists approximately 200,000 distinct CDR3 sequences; about 23% were seen once. Sequences were obtained from CD8+ T cells from PBMCs. The receptors were sampled from a human donor in good health (CMV status not recorded). Some clones in this sample may be carry-over from other donors' samples.

This clonotype occurred once. The chain uses TRBV29-1 and TRBJ1-1, with D tentatively TRBD1 (6 bases). CDR1 and CDR2 from the germline V gene are SQVTM and ANQGSEA. Trimming cost V 3 bases and J 2 bases, with 13 bases left between them. The CDR3 sequence is 14 residues long. The CDR3 protein is CSVDPAGVNTEAFF. CDR3 coding DNA: TGCAGCGTTGATCCGGCAGGGGTAAACACTGAAGCTTTCTTT. Filled out from reference TRBV29-1 and TRBJ1-1, the complete variable domain reads SAVISQKPSRDICQRGTSLTIQCQVDSQVTMMFWYRQQPGQSLTLIATANQGSEATYESGFVIDKFPISRPNLTFSTLTVSNMSPEDSSIYLCSVDPAGVNTEAFFGQGTRLTVV.

This clonotype occurred a few times. CDR3 sequence reads: CASFSGELFF. CDR3 DNA: TGTGCCAGCTTTAGCGGGGAGCTGTTTTTT. The chain couples TRBV12-3 or TRBV12-4 to TRBJ2-2, with D hard to call. V was shortened by 8 bases and J by 7 bases, with 5 bases between the two germline ends. CDR3 length equals 10 residues.

This clonotype was detected many times. The V and J genes are TRBV7-2 and TRBJ1-1, with D unclear. With 3 bases removed from V and 2 bases from J, the gap between germline ends came to 7 bases. The CDR3 is 13 amino acids. Germline V lookup: CDR1 SGHTA, CDR2 FQGNSA. The CDR3 DNA reads as TGTGCCAGCAGCTTCTGGGGTAACACTGAAGCTTTCTTT. The encoded protein is CASSFWGNTEAFF.

There are many counts of this clonotype. The rearrangement links TRBV14 to TRBJ2-5; no firm D call. Germline V gives CDR1 SGHDN, CDR2 FVKESK. This CDR3 region has 13 residues. V was clipped by 4 bases and J by 5 bases, with 11 bases between them. The CDR3 bases are TGTGCCAGCAGCCTCTCAGTTACGGAGACCCAGTACTTC. The encoded protein is CASSLSVTETQYF.

This chain joins TRBV19 and TRBJ2-7; a weak D match, TRBD1 (5 bases). Between the trimmed V and J ends, which lost 6 bases and 6 bases, there was a span of 12 bases. The CDR3 covers 12 residues. The germline V gene encodes CDR1 LNHDA and CDR2 SQIVND (reference sequence). The CDR3 DNA sequence: TGTGCCAGTAGCCCAGGGATCTCCGAGCAGTACTTC. Translation gives CASSPGISEQYF.

The chain joins TRBV19 to TRBJ1-1; D not resolved. The CDR3 covers 12 residues. V was trimmed by 7 bases and J by 1 base, leaving 7 bases between them. Germline CDR1 is LNHDA and CDR2 is SQIVND (reference sequence). In DNA form, the CDR3 reads TGTGCCAGTACCGGAGGGAACACTGAAGCTTTCTTT. Encoded protein: CASTGGNTEAFF.

This clonotype was counted ten times or more. The chain has TRBV19 and TRBJ1-1; D ambiguous. The V end was cut by 7 bases, the J end by 1 base, with 22 bases between. Germline CDR1 reads LNHDA; CDR2 reads SQIVND (reference sequence). The length of the CDR3 is 17 residues. This CDR3 reads CASNPTESGDSNTEAFF. The CDR3 region has the DNA TGTGCCAGTAACCCGACCGAATCAGGCGACTCGAACACTGAAGCTTTCTTT.

This clonotype was picked up a small number of times. V usage is TRBV19 and J usage is TRBJ2-5; D not certain. CDR3 length equals 14 residues. The germline V gene encodes CDR1 LNHDA and CDR2 SQIVND (reference sequence). With 3 bases removed from V and 5 bases from J, the gap between germline ends came to 13 bases. The CDR3 DNA reads TGTGCCAGTAGTATGGAGTACGGTTGGGAGACCCAGTACTTC. This sequence encodes CASSMEYGWETQYF.

The chain carries TRBV20-1 and TRBJ1-1, with D uncertain. CDR3 size: 9 residues. V lost 1 base, J lost 10 bases, and 4 bases lay in between. The germline V gene has CDR1 DFQATT and CDR2 SNEGSKA (reference sequence). The CDR3 region is CSARGAAFF. In DNA, the CDR3 is TGCAGTGCTAGAGGGGCAGCTTTCTTT.

This clonotype was counted between two and nine times. The V and J genes are TRBV20-1 and TRBJ2-2; no clear D gene. This CDR3 spans 13 amino acids. Per the germline V gene, CDR1 is DFQATT and CDR2 is SNEGSKA (reference sequence). The ends were cut back, 5 bases at V and 1 base at J, with 8 bases in the middle. CDR3 sequence: CSAYRGNTGELFF. For the CDR3, the DNA is TGCAGTGCTTACAGAGGGAACACCGGGGAGCTGTTTTTT.

This clonotype was picked up many times. The rearrangement joins TRBV6-1 to TRBJ2-7, with a tentative D call TRBD2 (6 bases). This CDR3 is built from 14 residues. V was clipped by 1 base and J by 5 bases, with 12 bases between them. Germline assignment: CDR1 MNHNS and CDR2 SASEGT. Written as DNA, the CDR3 is TGTGCCAGCAGTGAAGTTGATGGAGGGAACGAGCAGTACTTC. Amino acids: CASSEVDGGNEQYF.

The sample holds a few counts of this clonotype. V usage is TRBV2 and J usage is TRBJ2-7; 11 nucleotides match TRBD2. V was clipped by 8 bases and J by 1 base; unmatched bases: 10. CDR3 size: 16 residues. Germline V gene sequence: CDR1 SNHLY, CDR2 FYNNEI. In nucleotides, the CDR3 is TGTGCCAGCCCAAGGTCTAGCGGGGGGCCTTCCTACGAGCAGTACTTC. As protein: CASPRSSGGPSYEQYF.

The V call is TRBV2, the J call TRBJ2-1, with 13 positions matching TRBD2. Germline-derived CDR1 and CDR2 are SNHLY and FYNNEI. The CDR3 contains 15 residues. J gave up 3 bases and V 8 bases, and 4 bases lay outside the gene matches. The CDR3 loop reads CASGRTSGSYNEQFF. The CDR3 DNA is TGTGCCAGCGGACGGACTAGCGGGAGCTACAATGAGCAGTTCTTC. The variable domain in full, with the rest retrieved from reference TRBV2 and TRBJ2-1, is EPEVTQTPSHQVTQMGQEVILRCVPISNHLYFYWYRQILGQKVEFLVSFYNNEISEKSEIFDDQFSVERPDGSNFTLKIRSTKLEDSAMYFCASGRTSGSYNEQFFGPGTRLTVL.